The source of this T cell receptor (beta chain) is a study of blood T cell repertoires in COVID-19. Study in general: Samples taken during acute and convalescent COVID-19 were collected in the United States, Italy and Spain.

Only in-frame clones appear in the TCRdb table, and some are missing; sequencing was by immunoSEQ multiplex PCR. The sample shows about 210,000 clones, about 85% of them seen only once. The CDR3 runs 17 residues. In germline, CDR1 is ENHRY, CDR2 SYGVKD. Losses at the gene ends were 0 bases for V and 1 base for J; bases not matched to a gene: 6. Recruited during active infection, patients (from Seattle) were subsequently followed longitudinally. The chain is built from TRBV10-3 and TRBJ1-1; 9 nucleotides agree with TRBD1. The clonotype comes from a woman older than 75 with COVID-19, enrolled during active disease. Input material: peripheral blood. CDR3 sequence: CAISESPGQGPNTEAFF. In DNA form, the CDR3 reads TGTGCCATCAGTGAGTCCCCGGGACAGGGACCGAACACTGAAGCTTTCTTT.